These 22 T cell receptor beta chains came from one sample sequenced in a study of blood T cell repertoires in COVID-19. Sequenced by immunoSEQ multiplex PCR; TCRdb stores in-frame clones only, minus some. The sample contains about 210,000 clones, 70% to 90% of which appear only once. Sequencing was carried out using peripheral blood. The receptor source for this set is a man aged 18 to 29 with active or convalescent COVID-19.

Only a few counts were recorded for this clone. One end of the junction is discordant with germline, which a read error may explain. The chain employs TRBV7-7 and TRBJ2-5; a weak D match, TRBD1 (5 bases). The CDR3 covers 15 residues. The germline V gene has CDR1 SSHAT and CDR2 FNYEAQ (reference sequence). The CDR3: CASSLGQGSQETQYF. The CDR3 DNA reads TGTGCTAGCAGCTTAGGTCAGGGATCCCAAGAGACCCAGTACTTC.

The V gene is TRBV5-8, the J gene TRBJ2-3; D possibly corresponds to TRBD2 (7 bases). This CDR3 region has 13 residues. Germline CDR1 and CDR2: SGHTS and YDEGEE. V lost 4 bases, J lost 9 bases, and 15 bases lay in between. This CDR3 reads CASSLSRGGTQYF. CDR3 sequence (DNA): TGTGCCAGCAGCCTATCGAGGGGGGGCACGCAGTATTTT.

The chain joins TRBV2 to TRBJ2-2, with 12 bases that match TRBD1. Trimming removed 7 bases from V and 3 bases from J; junction bases left unmatched: 6. This CDR3 is 16 amino acids long. CDR1 and CDR2 from the germline V gene are SNHLY and FYNNEI. This CDR3 reads CASTGTGGADTGELFF. CDR3 bases: TGTGCCAGCACCGGGACAGGGGGCGCAGACACCGGGGAGCTGTTTTTT.

The V call is TRBV15, the J call TRBJ2-1, with D unclear. The CDR3 contains 15 residues. Per the germline V gene, CDR1 is LNHNV and CDR2 is YYDKDF (reference sequence). Trimming removed 0 bases from V and 1 base from J, with 7 bases in between. CDR3 amino acids: CATSREPRSYNEQFF. CDR3 sequence (DNA): TGTGCCACCAGCAGAGAGCCGAGATCCTACAATGAGCAGTTCTTC.

The rearrangement uses TRBV19 and TRBJ1-2, with 10 nucleotides matching TRBD1. Trimming removed 6 bases from V and 8 bases from J; junction bases left unmatched: 9. Germline CDR1 reads LNHDA; CDR2 reads SQIVND (reference sequence). The CDR3 runs 14 residues. The CDR3 is CASRYTGTGDGYTF. The DNA of the CDR3 is TGTGCCAGTAGATACACCGGGACAGGGGACGGCTACACCTTC.

As regards this clone: The junction departs from the called germline gene at one end, perhaps through a read error. The chain recombines TRBV7-8 with TRBJ2-1; 10 bases match TRBD2. Germline CDR1 reads SGHVS; CDR2 reads FQNEAQ. The CDR3 is 14 amino acids. CDR3 sequence reads: CASSLAGVNNEQFF. The CDR3 DNA follows: TGTGCCAGCAGCCTAGCGGGAGTTAACAATGAGCAGTTCTTC.

The chain has TRBV11-2 and TRBJ1-6, with D uncertain. V shed 5 bases and J shed 14 bases, with 10 bases lying between them. The CDR3 sequence is 11 residues long. Germline CDR1 SGHAT, CDR2 FQNNGV. CDR3 amino acids: CASSPGFTLHF. The CDR3 DNA reads as TGTGCCAGCAGCCCCGGTTTCACCCTCCACTTT.

V gene TRBV4-3 combines with J gene TRBJ1-1; TRBD1 aligns across 10 bases. Germline-derived CDR1 and CDR2 are LGHNA and YSLEER. The V gene end was trimmed by 2 bases and the J gene end by 5 bases; junction bases not matched to a gene: 5. This CDR3 is built from 15 residues. The CDR3 region has the DNA TGCGCCAGCAGCCAACAGGACAGGGGGGGAACTGAAGCTTTCTTT. It encodes CASSQQDRGGTEAFF.

The chain carries TRBV10-2 and TRBJ2-3; D is unclear. CDR3 length: 14 residues. Per the germline V gene, CDR1 is WSHSY and CDR2 is SAAADI. The ends were cut back, 2 bases at V and 5 bases at J, with 11 bases in the middle. The CDR3 coding sequence is TGCGCCAGCAGTGAGGGTCTAGTGAGAGATACGCAGTATTTT. Its translation is CASSEGLVRDTQYF.

The J gene is TRBJ2-1, the V gene TRBV7-2; 9 bases are shared with TRBD2. CDR3 length equals 15 residues. The junction had 11 bases not matched to a gene; V was cut back by 3 bases and J by 11 bases. In germline, CDR1 is SGHTA, CDR2 FQGNSA. CDR3 in DNA: TGTGCCAGCAGCTTCCAAGTAGCGGGAGAGAAAAAGCAGTTCTTC. The encoded protein is CASSFQVAGEKKQFF.

J is TRBJ2-1 and V is TRBV2; 7 bases are shared with TRBD1. Losses at the gene ends were 10 bases for V and 10 bases for J; bases not matched to a gene: 7. CDR1 and CDR2 from the germline V gene are SNHLY and FYNNEI. The length of the CDR3 is 11 residues. Here the CDR3 DNA reads TGTGCCATCGTCCCAGGGGGAGAGCAGTTCTTC. Protein sequence: CAIVPGGEQFF.

CDR3 region: CASSLAFDSKNTGELFF. In DNA form, the CDR3 reads TGCGCCAGCAGCTTGGCATTCGACAGTAAGAACACCGGGGAGCTGTTTTTT. This rearrangement joins TRBV5-1 to TRBJ2-2; the D gene is possibly TRBD1 (5 bases). The CDR3 sequence is 17 residues long. CDR1 SGHRS and CDR2 YFSETQ come from the germline V gene. Trimming removed 0 bases at V and 1 base at J, with 13 bases between.

The V gene is TRBV7-9, the J gene TRBJ2-3, with TRBD2 identical over 7 bases. In germline, CDR1 is SEHNR, CDR2 FQNEAQ (reference sequence). V was pared by 1 base and J by 5 bases, with 15 bases of the junction left unmatched. This CDR3 is 18 amino acids long. The CDR3 DNA is TGTGCCAGCAGCTTAGTTCAGTCTAGCGGTTGGGTGAGAGATACGCAGTATTTT. Translating gives CASSLVQSSGWVRDTQYF.

The V call is TRBV29-1, the J call TRBJ1-1, with D possibly TRBD1 on 6 matching bases. This CDR3 contains 13 residues. V lost 4 bases to trimming and J lost 6 bases, with 15 bases between them. From germline, CDR1 is SQVTM and CDR2 ANQGSEA. In nucleotides, the CDR3 is TGCAGCGTTGTAGGGGGTACGGAACCTGAAGCTTTCTTT. It encodes CSVVGGTEPEAFF.

Worth noting for this clone: This specimen includes other DNA sequences encoding the same CDR3. The chain couples TRBV4-2 to TRBJ2-7, with TRBD1 identical over 9 bases. Trimming removed 0 bases from V and 1 base from J; junction bases left unmatched: 1. There are 15 residues in the CDR3. The germline V gene has CDR1 LGHNA and CDR2 YNFKEQ. The CDR3 sequence: CASSQEGQGSYEQYF. The DNA of the CDR3 is TGTGCCAGCAGCCAAGAGGGACAGGGTTCCTACGAGCAGTACTTC.

The V and J genes are TRBV7-8 and TRBJ1-5; D is perhaps TRBD1 (5 bases). CDR1 and CDR2 from the germline V gene are SGHVS and FQNEAQ. This CDR3 contains 15 residues. The V end lost 1 base, the J end lost 5 bases, and 12 bases lay between the germline ends. As DNA, the CDR3 is TGTGCCAGCAGCTTAGGAAGGAGGGGAGATCAGCCCCAGCATTTT. Its protein product is CASSLGRRGDQPQHF.

The chain has TRBV27 and TRBJ1-4; tentative D call: TRBD1 (6 bases). The ends were cut back, 2 bases at V and 1 base at J, with 11 bases in the middle. CDR3 length: 16 residues. CDR1 and CDR2 (germline): MNHEY, SMNVEV (reference sequence). The DNA of the CDR3 is TGTGCCAGCAGTTTAAGGGGCAGGGGAACTAATGAAAAACTGTTTTTT. This gives the protein CASSLRGRGTNEKLFF.

The chain carries TRBV7-8 and TRBJ1-1, with TRBD1 matching over 7 bases. The J segment lost 0 bases and the V segment lost 1 base, leaving 2 bases of the junction unmatched. The germline CDR1 and CDR2 sequences are SGHVS and FQNEAQ. The CDR3 totals 15 residues. DNA of the CDR3: TGTGCCAGCAGCTTAGACGGGACAGTGAACACTGAAGCTTTCTTT. Translation: CASSLDGTVNTEAFF.

The chain carries TRBV12-5 and TRBJ1-2, with a weak D call TRBD1 (5 bases). CDR3 length: 14 amino acids. In germline, CDR1 is LGHNT, CDR2 FRNRAP. V shed 4 bases and J shed 7 bases, with 16 bases lying between them. Here the CDR3 reads CASGWGEAIGGYTF. CDR3 bases: TGTGCTAGTGGTTGGGGGGAGGCGATAGGTGGCTACACCTTC. The full variable domain, rest sourced from reference TRBV12-5 and TRBJ1-2, is DARVTQTPRHKVTEMGQEVTMRCQPILGHNTVFWYRQTMMQGLELLAYFRNRAPLDDSGMPKDRFSAEMPDATLATLKIQPSEPRDSAVYFCASGWGEAIGGYTFGSGTRLTVV.

CDR3 sequence reads: CASSQTGQISGNTIYF. For the CDR3, the DNA is TGTGCCAGCAGCCAAACGGGACAGATTTCGGGAAACACCATATATTTT. The J gene is TRBJ1-3, the V gene TRBV3-1 (or the pseudogene TRBV3-2); 7 nucleotides align to TRBD1. Germline V gene data show CDR1 as LGHDT and CDR2 as YNNKEL (reference sequence). V was clipped by 2 bases and J by 4 bases; unmatched bases: 8. The CDR3 has 16 amino acids.

In its sample, this clone was seen a few times. J is TRBJ1-5 and V is TRBV7-2; D may be TRBD1 (6 bases). Trimming took 5 bases from V and 3 from J, leaving 11 bases between them. Per germline, CDR1 SGHTA and CDR2 FQGNSA. The CDR3 loop spans 14 amino acids. CDR3 in amino acids: CASSQDRFNQPQHF. CDR3 in DNA: TGTGCCAGCAGCCAGGACAGATTCAATCAGCCCCAGCATTTT.

The V and J genes are TRBV2 and TRBJ2-3; D remains unclear. The V and J ends lost 8 bases and 4 bases respectively, with 10 bases between them. This CDR3 is 12 amino acids long. Germline CDR1 is SNHLY and CDR2 is FYNNEI. In DNA form, the CDR3 reads TGTGCCAGCTTAAGTCGCGCAGATACGCAGTATTTT. This sequence encodes CASLSRADTQYF.